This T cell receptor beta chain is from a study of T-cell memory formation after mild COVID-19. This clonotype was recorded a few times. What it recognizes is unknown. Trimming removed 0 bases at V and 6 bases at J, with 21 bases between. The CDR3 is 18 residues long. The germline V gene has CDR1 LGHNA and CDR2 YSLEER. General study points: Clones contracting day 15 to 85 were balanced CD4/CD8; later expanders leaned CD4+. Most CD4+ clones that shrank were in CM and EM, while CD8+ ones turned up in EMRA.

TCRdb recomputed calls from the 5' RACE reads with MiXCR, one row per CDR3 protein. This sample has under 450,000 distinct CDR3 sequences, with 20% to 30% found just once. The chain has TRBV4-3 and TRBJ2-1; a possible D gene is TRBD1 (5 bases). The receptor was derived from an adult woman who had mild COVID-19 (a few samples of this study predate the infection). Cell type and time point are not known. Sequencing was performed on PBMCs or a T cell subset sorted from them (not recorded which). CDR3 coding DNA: TGCGCCAGCAGCCAAGATCGGCAGGGATCCATCCTTATCAATGAGCAGTTCTTC. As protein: CASSQDRQGSILINEQFF.